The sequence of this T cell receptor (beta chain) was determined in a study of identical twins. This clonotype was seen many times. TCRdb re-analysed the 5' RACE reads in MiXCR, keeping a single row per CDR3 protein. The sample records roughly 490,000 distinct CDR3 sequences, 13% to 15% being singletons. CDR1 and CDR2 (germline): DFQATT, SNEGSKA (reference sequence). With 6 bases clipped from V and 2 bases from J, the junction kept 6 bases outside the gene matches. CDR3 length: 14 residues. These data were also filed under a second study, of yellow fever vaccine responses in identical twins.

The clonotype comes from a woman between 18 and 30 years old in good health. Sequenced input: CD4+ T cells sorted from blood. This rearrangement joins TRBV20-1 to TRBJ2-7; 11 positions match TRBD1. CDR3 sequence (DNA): TGCAGTGCCTCGGACAGGGGGCGAACCTACGAGCAGTACTTC. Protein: CSASDRGRTYEQYF.